This TCR beta chain was sequenced in a study of blood T cell repertoires in COVID-19. Turning to the study itself: PBMCs, B-cell-depleted T cells, or T cells were the source of the cDNA or gDNA that made up the material.

This clone was detected only once. Clinical histories supplied by participants themselves formed the basis of cohort assignment. Libraries were prepared by immunoSEQ multiplex PCR; TCRdb keeps only in-frame clonotypes and omits some of them. Here the sample spans about 280,000 clones, approximately 90% being singletons. The CDR3 contains 13 residues. The V and J ends lost 8 bases and 4 bases, in that order; junction bases with no gene match: 7. Germline V gives CDR1 LNHDA, CDR2 SQIVND (reference sequence). This TCR was sampled from a woman aged 55-69 years in a cohort exposed to, infected with or recovered from COVID-19 (not recorded which). Sequencing was carried out using PBMCs or T cells enriched from blood (not recorded which). The rearrangement joins TRBV19 to TRBJ1-1, with 7 bases matching TRBD1. This CDR3 is CASSGQVGTEAFF. CDR3 in DNA: TGTGCCAGTTCAGGACAGGTCGGCACTGAAGCTTTCTTT.